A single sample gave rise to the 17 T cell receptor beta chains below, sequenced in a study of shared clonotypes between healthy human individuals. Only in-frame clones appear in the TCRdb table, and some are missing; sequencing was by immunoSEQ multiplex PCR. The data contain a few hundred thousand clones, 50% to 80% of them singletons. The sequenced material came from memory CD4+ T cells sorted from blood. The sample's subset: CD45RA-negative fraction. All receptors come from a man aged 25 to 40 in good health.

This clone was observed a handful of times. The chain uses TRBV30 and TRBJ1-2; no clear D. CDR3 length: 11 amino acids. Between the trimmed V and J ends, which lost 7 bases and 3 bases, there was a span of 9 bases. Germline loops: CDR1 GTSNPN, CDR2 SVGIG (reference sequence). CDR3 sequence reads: CALSVDYGYTF. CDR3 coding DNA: TGTGCCTTGTCAGTGGACTATGGCTACACCTTC.

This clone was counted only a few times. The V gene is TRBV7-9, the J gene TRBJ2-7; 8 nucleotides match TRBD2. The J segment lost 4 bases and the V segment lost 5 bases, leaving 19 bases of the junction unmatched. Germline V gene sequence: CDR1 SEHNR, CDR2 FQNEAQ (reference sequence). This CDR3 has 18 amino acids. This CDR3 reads CASSPYWGRSSGKYEQYF. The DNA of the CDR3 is TGTGCCAGCAGCCCTTATTGGGGCCGTAGTAGCGGGAAATACGAGCAGTACTTC.

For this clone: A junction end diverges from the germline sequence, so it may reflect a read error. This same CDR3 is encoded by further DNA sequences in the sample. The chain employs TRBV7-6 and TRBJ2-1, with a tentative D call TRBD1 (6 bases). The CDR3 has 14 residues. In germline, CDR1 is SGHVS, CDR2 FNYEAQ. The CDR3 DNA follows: TGTGCCAGCAGCTTAAGGGGGTCCCGGAATGAGCAATTCTTC. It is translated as CASSLRGSRNEQFF.

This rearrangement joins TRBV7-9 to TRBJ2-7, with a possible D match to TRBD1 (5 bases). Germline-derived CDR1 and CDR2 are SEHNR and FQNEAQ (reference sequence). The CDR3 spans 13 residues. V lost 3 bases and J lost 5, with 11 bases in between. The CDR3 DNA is TGTGCCAGCAGCTTGGTCAGGGCTAACGAGCAGTACTTC. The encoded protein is CASSLVRANEQYF.

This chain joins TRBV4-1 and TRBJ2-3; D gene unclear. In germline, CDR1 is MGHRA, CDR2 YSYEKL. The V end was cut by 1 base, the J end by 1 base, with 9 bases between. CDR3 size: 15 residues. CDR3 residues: CASSQVPGRTDTQYF. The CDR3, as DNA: TGCGCCAGCAGCCAAGTACCGGGCCGCACAGATACGCAGTATTTT.

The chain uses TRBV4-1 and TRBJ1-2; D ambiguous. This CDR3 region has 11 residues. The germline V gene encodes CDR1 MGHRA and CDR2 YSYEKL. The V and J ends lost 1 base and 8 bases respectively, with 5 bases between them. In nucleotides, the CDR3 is TGCGCCAGCAGCCAAGCACAGGGCTACACCTTC. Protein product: CASSQAQGYTF.

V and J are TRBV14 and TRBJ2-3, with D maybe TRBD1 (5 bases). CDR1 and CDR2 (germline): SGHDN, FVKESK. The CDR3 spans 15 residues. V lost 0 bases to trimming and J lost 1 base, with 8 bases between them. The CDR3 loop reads CASSQDLRGTDTQYF. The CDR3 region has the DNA TGTGCCAGCAGCCAAGATCTCAGGGGCACAGATACGCAGTATTTT.

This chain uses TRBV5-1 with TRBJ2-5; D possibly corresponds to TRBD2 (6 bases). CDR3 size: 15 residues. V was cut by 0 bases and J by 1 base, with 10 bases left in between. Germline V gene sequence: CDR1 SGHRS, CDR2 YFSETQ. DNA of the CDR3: TGCGCCAGCAGCTTGGACGGACTACCCCAAGAGACCCAGTACTTC. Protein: CASSLDGLPQETQYF.

CDR3 in amino acids: CASRTTSGTSSYEQYF. The CDR3 DNA follows: TGTGCCAGCAGAACCACTAGCGGGACGAGCTCCTACGAGCAGTACTTC. The genes are TRBV5-4 and TRBJ2-7; 10 nucleotides align to TRBD2. In germline, CDR1 is SGHNT, CDR2 YYREEE (reference sequence). The CDR3 contains 16 residues. V lost 5 bases, J lost 0 bases, and 8 bases stayed unmatched.

The chain's CDR3 is CASAPAGVRTGELFF. The CDR3 DNA follows: TGTGCCAGCGCACCAGCGGGAGTACGGACCGGGGAGCTGTTTTTT. The chain joins TRBV7-6 to TRBJ2-2; 8 positions agree with TRBD2. Per germline, CDR1 SGHVS and CDR2 FNYEAQ. J was trimmed by 5 bases and V by 8 bases; bases with no gene match: 10. The length of the CDR3 is 15 residues.

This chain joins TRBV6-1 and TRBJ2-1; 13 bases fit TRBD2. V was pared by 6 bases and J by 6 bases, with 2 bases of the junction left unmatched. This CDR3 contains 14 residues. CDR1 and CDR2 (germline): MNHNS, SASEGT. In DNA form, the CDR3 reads TGTGCCAGCAGACTAGCGGGAGGGAGCAATGAGCAGTTCTTC. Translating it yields CASRLAGGSNEQFF.

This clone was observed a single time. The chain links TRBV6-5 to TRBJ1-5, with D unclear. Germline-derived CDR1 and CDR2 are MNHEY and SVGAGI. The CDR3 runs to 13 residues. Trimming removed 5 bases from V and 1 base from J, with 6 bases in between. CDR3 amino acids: CASSVQSNQPQHF. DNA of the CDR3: TGTGCCAGCAGTGTTCAGAGCAATCAGCCCCAGCATTTT.

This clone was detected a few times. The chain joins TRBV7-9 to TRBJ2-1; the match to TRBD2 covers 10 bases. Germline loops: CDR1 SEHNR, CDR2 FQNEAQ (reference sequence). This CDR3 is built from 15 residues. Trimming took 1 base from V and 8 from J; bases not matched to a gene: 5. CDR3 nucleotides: TGTGCCAGCAGCTTAGGTGAGCGGGAGGGCTATGAGCAGTTCTTC. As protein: CASSLGEREGYEQFF.

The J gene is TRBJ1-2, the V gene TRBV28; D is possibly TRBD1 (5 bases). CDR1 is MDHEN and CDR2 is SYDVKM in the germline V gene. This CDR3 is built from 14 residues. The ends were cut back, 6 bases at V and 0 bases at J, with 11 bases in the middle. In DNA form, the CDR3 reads TGTGCCAGCAGAGAGTGGGGGTCTAACTATGGCTACACCTTC. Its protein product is CASREWGSNYGYTF.

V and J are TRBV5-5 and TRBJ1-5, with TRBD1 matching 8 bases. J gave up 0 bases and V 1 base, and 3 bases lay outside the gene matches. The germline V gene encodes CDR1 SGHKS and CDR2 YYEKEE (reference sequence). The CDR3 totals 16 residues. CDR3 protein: CASSLLTGDSNQPQHF. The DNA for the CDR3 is TGTGCCAGCAGCTTGCTGACAGGGGATAGCAATCAGCCCCAGCATTTT.

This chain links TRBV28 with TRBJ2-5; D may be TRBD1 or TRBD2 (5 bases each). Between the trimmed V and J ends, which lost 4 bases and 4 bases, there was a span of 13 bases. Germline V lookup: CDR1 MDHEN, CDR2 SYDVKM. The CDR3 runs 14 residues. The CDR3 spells CASSSPGTRETQYF. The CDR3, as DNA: TGTGCCAGCAGTTCCCCCGGGACCCGAGAGACCCAGTACTTC.

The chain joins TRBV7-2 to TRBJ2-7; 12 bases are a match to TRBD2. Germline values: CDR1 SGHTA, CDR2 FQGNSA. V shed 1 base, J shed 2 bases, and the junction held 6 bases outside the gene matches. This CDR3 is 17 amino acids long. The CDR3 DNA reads TGTGCCAGCAGCTTAGGACTAGCGGGAGTTATTCCCTACGAGCAGTACTTC. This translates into CASSLGLAGVIPYEQYF.